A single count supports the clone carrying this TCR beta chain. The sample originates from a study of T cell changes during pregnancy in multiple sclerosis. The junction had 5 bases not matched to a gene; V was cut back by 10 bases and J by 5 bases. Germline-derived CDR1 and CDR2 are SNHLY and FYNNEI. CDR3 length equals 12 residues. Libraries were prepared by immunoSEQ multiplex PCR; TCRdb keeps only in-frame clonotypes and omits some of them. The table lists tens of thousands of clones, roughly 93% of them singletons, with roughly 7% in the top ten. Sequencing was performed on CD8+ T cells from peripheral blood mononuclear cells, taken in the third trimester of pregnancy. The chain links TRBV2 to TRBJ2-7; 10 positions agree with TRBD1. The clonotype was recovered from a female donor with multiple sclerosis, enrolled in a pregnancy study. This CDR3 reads CATEGQGNEQYF. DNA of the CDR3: TGTGCCACAGAGGGACAGGGGAACGAGCAGTACTTC.